The clone carrying this T cell receptor beta chain occurred once. This entry is derived from a study of cytomegalovirus exposure and HLA in healthy donors. At the level of the study: The 130 or so validation repertoires were reported in a later analysis to have been generated on the same platform as the approximately 700 first-cohort repertoires.

TCRdb's copy holds only in-frame clones and misses some; the assay was immunoSEQ multiplex PCR. The sample comprises roughly 330,000 clones, roughly 90% of which are singletons, and about 1% rests with the top ten. Sequencing was carried out using PBMCs. The source of this sequence is a woman aged 25 to 39 in good health and CMV-seropositive.

The CDR3 bases are TGTGCCACCAGCAGAGTCGGGGGGGGCACCGGGGAGCTGTTTTTT. This gives the protein CATSRVGGGTGELFF. V usage is TRBV15 and J usage is TRBJ2-2; 8 positions match TRBD2. Germline values: CDR1 LNHNV, CDR2 YYDKDF (reference sequence). J lost 4 bases, V lost 1 base, and 2 bases had no gene match. The CDR3 runs 15 residues.